Below are 30 T cell receptor beta chains sequenced from a single sample in a study of T cells in Graves' hyperthyroidism and ophthalmopathy. What was amplified from RNA transcripts were TCR beta CDR3 regions. First-round RT-PCR of the TCR CDR3 relied on the HTBI primer set. TCRdb reprocessed the multiplex PCR reads with MiXCR, giving one entry per CDR3 protein. The sample holds about 26,000 distinct CDR3 sequences, roughly 45% seen once. The specimen was blood. These receptors all stem from a woman in her twenties or thirties with Graves' hyperthyroidism.

Turning to this clonotype: Since the CDR3 does not end with the conserved phenylalanine or tryptophan, this likely comes from a read error. The V gene is TRBV9, the J gene TRBJ2-1; 11 nucleotides match TRBD2. This CDR3 contains 16 residues. V trimming: 3 bases; J trimming: 4 bases; junction bases outside the gene matches: 6. The germline CDR1 and CDR2 sequences are SGDLS and YYNGEE. The CDR3 DNA sequence: TGTGCCAGCAGCGCTTCGGGACTAGCGGTTTACAATGAGCAGTTCTGT. This encodes CASSASGLAVYNEQFC.

The genes are TRBV2 and TRBJ1-3; D unresolved. The CDR3 length is 16 residues. Germline V gives CDR1 SNHLY, CDR2 FYNNEI. V was pared by 6 bases and J by 8 bases, with 23 bases between. The CDR3 coding sequence is TGTGCCAGCAGCCGATCGCCAGAAAACTATGGCTACACCATATATTTT. This translates into CASSRSPENYGYTIYF.

Remarks on this clonotype: A junction end diverges from the germline sequence, so it may reflect a read error. The chain employs TRBV29-1 and TRBJ2-7; tentatively, D is TRBD1 (6 bases). Germline assignment: CDR1 SQVTM and CDR2 ANQGSEA. This CDR3 spans 14 amino acids. The chain's CDR3 is CNVVRSGDFYEQYF. DNA for the CDR3: TGCAACGTTGTACGGTCAGGGGATTTCTACGAGCAGTACTTC.

This clonotype was seen repeatedly, ten times or more. This sequence joins TRBV27 and TRBJ2-7, with D tentatively TRBD2 (5 bases). Germline V gene data show CDR1 as MNHEY and CDR2 as SMNVEV (reference sequence). The length of the CDR3 is 15 residues. Trimming pared 0 bases from V and 3 bases from J, leaving 12 bases between. The CDR3 region is CASSLSSLGLYEQYF. DNA of the CDR3: TGTGCCAGCAGTTTATCGTCCCTAGGACTCTACGAGCAGTACTTC.

This clonotype was observed a single time. The V call is TRBV20-1, the J call TRBJ2-7, with TRBD2 matching over 15 bases. The V and J ends lost 6 bases and 5 bases, in that order; junction bases with no gene match: 5. From germline, CDR1 is DFQATT and CDR2 SNEGSKA (reference sequence). The CDR3 sequence is 14 residues long. The CDR3 loop is CSARTSGRVDEQYF. CDR3 in DNA: TGCAGTGCCCGGACTAGCGGGAGGGTTGACGAGCAGTACTTC.

The DNA of the CDR3 is TGCAGTGCTAGAGGCGCCCTAGCGGAAGACAATGAGCAGTTCTTC. This gives the protein CSARGALAEDNEQFF. The V call is TRBV20-1, the J call TRBJ2-1; 7 bases fit TRBD2. In germline, CDR1 is DFQATT, CDR2 SNEGSKA (reference sequence). This CDR3 comprises 15 residues. V shed 1 base, J shed 5 bases, and the junction held 8 bases outside the gene matches.

This clonotype has ten or more counts. Being one base from a much bigger clone, this may be a read error. The chain joins TRBV10-3 to TRBJ2-5; D possibly corresponds to TRBD1 (6 bases). The CDR3 sequence is 16 residues long. Trimming took off 2 bases at V and 1 base at J, with 14 bases between the two ends. Germline-derived CDR1 and CDR2 are ENHRY and SYGVKD. The CDR3 region is CAISETRTAFQETQYF. The CDR3 bases are TGTGCCATCAGTGAGACCAGGACAGCCTTCCAAGAGACCCAGTACTTC.

This clonotype has a count of ten or more. The chain has TRBV2 and TRBJ2-7; a weak D match, TRBD1 (5 bases). The V end lost 8 bases, the J end lost 6 bases, and 20 bases lay between the germline ends. Germline V gives CDR1 SNHLY, CDR2 FYNNEI. The CDR3 sequence is 14 residues long. This chain's CDR3 is CASGDIYRIGEQYF. The CDR3 region has the DNA TGTGCCAGCGGAGACATATACAGGATTGGCGAGCAGTACTTC.

In this sample, this clonotype turned up many times. The chain couples TRBV3-1 to TRBJ2-2; perhaps TRBD1 as D (5 bases). The CDR3 is 14 amino acids. Between the trimmed V and J ends, which lost 4 bases and 3 bases, there was a span of 9 bases. CDR1 is LGHDT and CDR2 is YNNKEL in the germline V gene (reference sequence). The CDR3 coding sequence is TGTGCCAGCAGCCCCCTCAGGGACACCGGGGAGCTGTTTTTT. As protein: CASSPLRDTGELFF.

This clonotype was found many times. The V call is TRBV4-1, the J call TRBJ1-1, with TRBD1 as a possible D gene (5 bases). The CDR3 is 18 residues long. Per germline, CDR1 MGHRA and CDR2 YSYEKL. The V and J ends lost 3 bases and 0 bases respectively, with 20 bases between them. DNA of the CDR3: TGCGCCAGCAGCCACAGATTGAGGGGCGCTAACCTGAACACTGAAGCTTTCTTT. The encoded protein is CASSHRLRGANLNTEAFF.

This clonotype turned up a few times. The chain is built from TRBV3-1 and TRBJ2-3; possibly TRBD2 for D (6 bases). Between the trimmed V and J ends, which lost 0 bases and 0 bases, there was a span of 19 bases. The CDR3 runs to 19 residues. From germline, CDR1 is LGHDT and CDR2 YNNKEL (reference sequence). The CDR3 DNA sequence: TGTGCCAGCAGCCAAGATCGAATCGGGACTTACTCCAGCACAGATACGCAGTATTTT. Protein product: CASSQDRIGTYSSTDTQYF.

This clonotype is judged medium-sized. The rearrangement joins TRBV20-1 to TRBJ2-3; D possibly corresponds to TRBD1 (6 bases). Germline-derived CDR1 and CDR2 are DFQATT and SNEGSKA (reference sequence). The CDR3 length is 15 residues. The ends were cut back, 6 bases at V and 4 bases at J, with 20 bases in the middle. CDR3: CSATGGQIIADTQYF. The DNA of the CDR3 is TGCAGTGCCACCGGAGGACAGATTATCGCAGATACGCAGTATTTT.

This chain links TRBV28 with TRBJ2-3; 11 bases align to TRBD2. This CDR3 spans 17 amino acids. Germline V gene data show CDR1 as MDHEN and CDR2 as SYDVKM. V lost 2 bases to trimming and J lost 1 base; unmatched junction nucleotides: 5. CDR3 loop: CASSLVELAGGTDTQYF. The CDR3 DNA sequence: TGTGCCAGCAGTTTAGTGGAACTAGCGGGGGGCACAGATACGCAGTATTTT. Supplemented by reference TRBV28 and TRBJ2-3, the full variable domain reads DVKVTQSSRYLVKRTGEKVFLECVQDMDHENMFWYRQDPGLGLRLIYFSYDVKMKEKGDIPEGYSVSREKKERFSLILESASTNQTSMYLCASSLVELAGGTDTQYFGPGTRLTVL.

This clonotype was detected only once. The genes are TRBV20-1 and TRBJ2-3; D gene uncertain. Trimming pared 5 bases from V and 6 bases from J, leaving 15 bases between. CDR3 length equals 13 residues. Germline V lookup: CDR1 DFQATT, CDR2 SNEGSKA (reference sequence). The CDR3 loop is CSASPNLGDTQYF. The CDR3 bases are TGCAGTGCTTCCCCAAACTTGGGCGATACGCAGTATTTT.

Note on this clonotype: A much larger clone differs by one base, so this may be a read error. The chain's CDR3 is CASSRGVAGNQPQHF. CDR3 coding DNA: TGTGCCAGCAGCCGGGGGGTAGCGGGAAATCAGCCCCAGCATTTT. This chain links TRBV28 with TRBJ1-5; D may be TRBD1 (5 bases). The germline gives CDR1 MDHEN, CDR2 SYDVKM. Trimming pared 6 bases from V and 4 bases from J, leaving 16 bases between. The CDR3 is 15 residues long.

This clonotype was seen repeatedly, ten times or more. The V and J genes are TRBV5-1 and TRBJ2-1; 14 positions match TRBD2. V lost 0 bases and J lost 10; bases outside the gene matches: 0. There are 14 residues in the CDR3. Germline V gene lookup returns CDR1 SGHRS and CDR2 YFSETQ. The CDR3 DNA follows: TGCGCCAGCAGCTTGGGGACTAGCGGGAGGGAGCAGTTCTTC. Residues: CASSLGTSGREQFF. The variable domain in full, completed from reference TRBV5-1 and TRBJ2-1, reads KAGVTQTPRYLIKTRGQQVTLSCSPISGHRSVSWYQQTPGQGLQFLFEYFSETQRNKGNFPGRFSGRQFSNSRSEMNVSTLELGDSALYLCASSLGTSGREQFFGPGTRLTVL.

This clonotype was counted at least ten times. The CDR3 loop reads CASTTWAGTSGRAEETQYF. The CDR3 DNA reads TGTGCCAGCACCACGTGGGCCGGGACTAGCGGGAGGGCCGAAGAGACCCAGTACTTC. The V and J genes are TRBV28 and TRBJ2-5, with TRBD2 matching over 16 bases. V gave up 7 bases and J gave up 3 bases; unmatched junction bases: 14. Germline V lookup: CDR1 MDHEN, CDR2 SYDVKM. The length of the CDR3 is 19 residues.

The table lists this clonotype with many counts. V usage is TRBV6-9 and J usage is TRBJ2-3; 7 bases map to TRBD2. Germline CDR1 and CDR2: MNHGY and SVAAGI. The length of the CDR3 is 15 residues. V trimming: 0 bases; J trimming: 6 bases; junction bases outside the gene matches: 6. This CDR3 is CASSYSVGGEDTQYF. The CDR3 coding sequence is TGTGCCAGCAGTTATTCTGTGGGAGGGGAGGATACGCAGTATTTT.

Many counts were recorded for this clonotype. This rearrangement joins TRBV18 to TRBJ1-6; D unclear. The germline gives CDR1 KGHSH, CDR2 LQKENI. The CDR3 is 12 amino acids. Trimming pared 3 bases from V and 7 bases from J, leaving 4 bases between. CDR3 nucleotides: TGTGCCAGCTCACCTACGAATTCACCCCTCCACTTT. This codes for CASSPTNSPLHF.

In this sample, this clonotype turned up many times. This chain joins TRBV6-6 and TRBJ2-2; D unclear. This CDR3 comprises 11 residues. Germline V gives CDR1 MNHNY, CDR2 SVGAGI (reference sequence). Trimming removed 7 bases at V and 5 bases at J, with 5 bases between. The CDR3 nucleotides read TGTGCCAGCACTAAAACCGGGGAGCTGTTTTTT. Its protein product is CASTKTGELFF.

This clonotype was seen repeatedly, ten times or more. This chain joins TRBV3-1 and TRBJ1-4; D may be TRBD1 (5 bases). The germline V and J ends were trimmed by 3 bases and 8 bases, with 7 bases remaining between them. This CDR3 region has 12 residues. Germline lookup yields CDR1 LGHDT and CDR2 YNNKEL (reference sequence). CDR3 region: CASSQGREKLFF. Here the CDR3 DNA reads TGTGCCAGCAGCCAGGGACGGGAAAAACTGTTTTTT.

This clonotype was observed many times. The genes are TRBV6-4 and TRBJ1-1; D may be TRBD1 (6 bases). The CDR3 is 13 amino acids. Germline V lookup: CDR1 MRHNA, CDR2 SNTAGT. V was trimmed by 4 bases and J by 11 bases, leaving 17 bases between them. CDR3 DNA: TGTGCCAGCAGTGCCAATCAGGGGACTTTTGCTTTCTTT. It is translated as CASSANQGTFAFF.

This clonotype was detected ten times or more. The chain is built from TRBV5-4 and TRBJ2-1; 7 bases align to TRBD1. There are 14 residues in the CDR3. Germline V gene lookup returns CDR1 SGHNT and CDR2 YYREEE (reference sequence). Trimming took 0 bases from V and 5 from J; bases not matched to a gene: 2. In nucleotides, the CDR3 is TGTGCCAGCAGCTTGGGGGGACAGCACAATGAGCAGTTCTTC. This encodes CASSLGGQHNEQFF.

The chain carries TRBV4-1 and TRBJ2-1; D unclear. Trimming took off 0 bases at V and 12 bases at J, with 0 bases between the two ends. CDR3 size: 9 residues. From germline, CDR1 is MGHRA and CDR2 YSYEKL. The CDR3 sequence is CASSQEQFF. The CDR3 coding sequence is TGCGCCAGCAGCCAAGAGCAGTTCTTC.

At least ten counts were recorded for this clonotype. This chain joins TRBV6-5 and TRBJ1-1; D is possibly TRBD1 (5 bases). Germline V gives CDR1 MNHEY, CDR2 SVGAGI. V lost 5 bases, J lost 4 bases, and 11 bases lay in between. The CDR3 contains 13 residues. This CDR3 is CASSPQGGTEAFF. The CDR3 nucleotides read TGTGCCAGCAGTCCCCAGGGAGGCACTGAAGCTTTCTTT.

This clonotype has at least ten counts. The chain combines TRBV28 with TRBJ1-1, with a possible D match to TRBD1 (5 bases). This CDR3 is built from 13 residues. The ends were cut back, 6 bases at V and 7 bases at J, with 15 bases in the middle. Germline V CDR1 and CDR2: MDHEN, SYDVKM. CDR3 in amino acids: CASRSPGPVEAFF. The CDR3 coding sequence is TGTGCCAGCAGAAGCCCGGGGCCGGTTGAAGCTTTCTTT.

This clonotype was seen at least ten times. The chain is built from TRBV19 and TRBJ2-6; D ambiguous. Germline V gives CDR1 LNHDA, CDR2 SQIVND (reference sequence). The CDR3 spans 15 residues. Trimming removed 2 bases at V and 2 bases at J, with 7 bases between. The CDR3 DNA reads TGTGCCAGTAGTATATCGCCAGCTGGGGCCAACGTCCTGACTTTC. This codes for CASSISPAGANVLTF.

The chain links TRBV19 to TRBJ2-7, with D possibly TRBD1 on 6 matching bases. Germline CDR1 is LNHDA and CDR2 is SQIVND (reference sequence). Trimming removed 5 bases at V and 3 bases at J, with 29 bases between. The CDR3 runs to 19 residues. The CDR3 reads CASSSLNLGQPHRDYEQYF. CDR3 DNA: TGTGCCAGTAGTTCCCTAAACCTGGGGCAGCCCCACAGGGACTACGAGCAGTACTTC.

This clonotype was seen ten or more times. The CDR3 here is CASSLGLPRTDEQFF. The DNA for the CDR3 is TGTGCCAGCAGTCTGGGACTCCCCAGAACCGATGAGCAGTTCTTC. This rearrangement joins TRBV2 to TRBJ2-1; D is possibly TRBD2 (6 bases). The V gene's germline CDR1 is SNHLY and CDR2 FYNNEI. V was shortened by 5 bases and J by 8 bases, with 19 bases between the two germline ends. The CDR3 runs to 15 residues.

As to this clonotype: One end of the junction varies from germline; a read error may be responsible. The chain links TRBV5-1 to TRBJ2-6; D uncertain. This CDR3 spans 8 amino acids. Germline CDR1 SGHRS, CDR2 YFSETQ. The CDR3 coding sequence is TGCGCCAGCAGGGACCGGGCTTTC. It encodes CASRDRAF.